This TCR beta chain was captured by sequencing in a study of vaccination and CD4 T cells after COVID-19. Study-wide background: The cells in question were stimulated using overlapping spike peptides derived from SARS-CoV-2, HCoV-NL63, HCoV-OC43 and HCoV-229E.

Cultured CD4+ T cell DNA was sequenced using the Oncomine TCR Beta short-read assay. Each CDR3 protein gets one entry after TCRdb re-called the PCR reads with MiXCR. Among about 7,400 distinct CDR3 sequences listed, more than 30% were seen once. This sample's treatment: roughly 11-day PBMC culture with coronavirus spike peptide pools or control peptides (ViraFEST assay). It was before the COVID-19 pandemic (2011-2018) that the unexposed donor's CD4+ T cells were collected. Peptide pools at around 9.2 ug/ml and IL-2 at approximately 9.6 IU/ml were added to cultures of 2 million or so PBMCs per well. The length of the CDR3 is 14 residues. Unmatched junction bases numbered 9, after V lost 8 bases and J lost 3 bases. In this sample, this clonotype turned up a few times. The antigen is unknown.

The sequenced sample was CD4+ T cells from blood, cultured in vitro. The chain uses TRBV12-3 or TRBV12-4 and TRBJ1-2; 7 bases agree with TRBD1. The origin of this receptor is a human donor in good health. The CDR3 loop reads CASSQGGGHYGYTF. For the CDR3, the DNA is TGTGCCAGCTCCCAGGGGGGTGGACACTATGGCTACACCTTC.